This TCR beta chain was identified in a study of regulatory T cells in long-lasting Graves disease. A note on this clonotype: Its specificity is not known.

Time point specified: persistent/refractory GD, antithyroid drugs over 5 years with positive TRAb. Generation of the TCR library employed RNA extracted from PBMCs. CDR3-region Arm-PCR and iRepertoire HTBI primers produced the TCR beta libraries. TCRdb used MiXCR to reprocess the multiplex PCR reads, holding one entry per CDR3 protein. The data show 310,000 or so distinct CDR3 sequences, around a fifth seen once. V was cut by 5 bases and J by 2 bases, with 10 bases left in between. There are 14 residues in the CDR3. Germline-derived CDR1 and CDR2 are SGHTA and FQGNSA. Study-wide results and caveats: Persistent Graves' patients possessed reduced TCR diversity relative to recently diagnosed ones.

The V call is TRBV7-2, the J call TRBJ1-3; weak D call: TRBD1 (6 bases). This sequence originates from a female donor with Graves disease. The specimen comprised peripheral blood mononuclear cells (PBMCs), sampled when the disease was refractory, from a patient treated with antithyroid drugs. CDR3 loop: CASSGNRAGNTIYF. The CDR3 coding sequence is TGTGCCAGCAGCGGAAACAGGGCTGGAAACACCATATATTTT.